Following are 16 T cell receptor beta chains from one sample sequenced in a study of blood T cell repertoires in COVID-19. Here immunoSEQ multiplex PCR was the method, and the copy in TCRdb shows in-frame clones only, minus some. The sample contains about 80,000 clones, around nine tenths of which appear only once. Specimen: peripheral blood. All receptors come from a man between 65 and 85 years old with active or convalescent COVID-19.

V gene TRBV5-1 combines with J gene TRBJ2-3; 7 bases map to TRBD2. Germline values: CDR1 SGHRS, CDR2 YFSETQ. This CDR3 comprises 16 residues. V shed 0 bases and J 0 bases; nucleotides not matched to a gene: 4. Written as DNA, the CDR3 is TGCGCCAGCAGCTTGGCCGCGGGAGCTAGCACAGATACGCAGTATTTT. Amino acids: CASSLAAGASTDTQYF. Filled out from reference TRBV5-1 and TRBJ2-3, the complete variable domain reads KAGVTQTPRYLIKTRGQQVTLSCSPISGHRSVSWYQQTPGQGLQFLFEYFSETQRNKGNFPGRFSGRQFSNSRSEMNVSTLELGDSALYLCASSLAAGASTDTQYFGPGTRLTVL.

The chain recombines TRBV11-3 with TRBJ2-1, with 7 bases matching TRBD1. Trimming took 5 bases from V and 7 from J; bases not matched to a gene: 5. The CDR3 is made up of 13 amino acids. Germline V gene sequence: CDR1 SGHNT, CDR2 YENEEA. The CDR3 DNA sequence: TGTGCCAGCAGCCAGTACAGGGGTAATGAGCAGTTCTTC. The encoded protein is CASSQYRGNEQFF.

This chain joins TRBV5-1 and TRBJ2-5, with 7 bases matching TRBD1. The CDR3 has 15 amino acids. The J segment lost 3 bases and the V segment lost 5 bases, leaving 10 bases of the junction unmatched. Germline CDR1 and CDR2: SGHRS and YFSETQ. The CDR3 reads CASRGRGSSEETQYF. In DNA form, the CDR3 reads TGCGCCAGCAGGGGCAGGGGGAGTTCAGAAGAGACCCAGTACTTC.

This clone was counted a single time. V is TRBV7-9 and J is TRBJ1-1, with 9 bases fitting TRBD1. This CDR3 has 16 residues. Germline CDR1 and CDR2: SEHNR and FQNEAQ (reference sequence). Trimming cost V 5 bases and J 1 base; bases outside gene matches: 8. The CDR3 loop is CASSRRPGQGNTEAFF. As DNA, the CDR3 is TGTGCCAGCAGCCGTCGTCCGGGACAGGGGAACACTGAAGCTTTCTTT.

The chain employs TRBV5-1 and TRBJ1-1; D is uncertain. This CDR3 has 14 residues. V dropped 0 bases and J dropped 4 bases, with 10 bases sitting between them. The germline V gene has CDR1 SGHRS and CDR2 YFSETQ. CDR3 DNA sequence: TGCGCCAGCAGCTTGGAAGGTCGGGGCACTGAAGCTTTCTTT. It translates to CASSLEGRGTEAFF. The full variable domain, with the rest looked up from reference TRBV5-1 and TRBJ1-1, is KAGVTQTPRYLIKTRGQQVTLSCSPISGHRSVSWYQQTPGQGLQFLFEYFSETQRNKGNFPGRFSGRQFSNSRSEMNVSTLELGDSALYLCASSLEGRGTEAFFGQGTRLTVV.

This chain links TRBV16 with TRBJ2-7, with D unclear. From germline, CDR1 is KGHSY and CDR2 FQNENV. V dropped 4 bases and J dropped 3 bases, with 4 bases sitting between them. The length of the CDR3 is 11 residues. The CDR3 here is CASSLGYEQYF. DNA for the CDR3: TGTGCCAGCAGCCTCGGCTACGAGCAGTACTTC.

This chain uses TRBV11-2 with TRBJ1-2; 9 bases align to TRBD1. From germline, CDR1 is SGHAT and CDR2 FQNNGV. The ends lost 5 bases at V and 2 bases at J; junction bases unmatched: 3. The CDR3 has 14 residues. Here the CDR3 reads CASSPGTGNYGYTF. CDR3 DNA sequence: TGTGCCAGCAGCCCGGGGACAGGGAACTATGGCTACACCTTC.

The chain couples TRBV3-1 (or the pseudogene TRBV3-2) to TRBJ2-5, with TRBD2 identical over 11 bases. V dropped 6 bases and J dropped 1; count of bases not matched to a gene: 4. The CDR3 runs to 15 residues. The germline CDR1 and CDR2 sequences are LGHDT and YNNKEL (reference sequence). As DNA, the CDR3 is TGTGCCAGCAGATGGACTAGCGGGTCCCAAGAGACCCAGTACTTC. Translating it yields CASRWTSGSQETQYF.

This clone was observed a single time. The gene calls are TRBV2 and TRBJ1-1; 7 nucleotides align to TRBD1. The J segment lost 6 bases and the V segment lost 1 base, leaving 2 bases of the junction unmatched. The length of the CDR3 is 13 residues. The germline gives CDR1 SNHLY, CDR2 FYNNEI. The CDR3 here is CASSEVQGAEAFF. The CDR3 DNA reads TGTGCCAGCAGTGAAGTTCAGGGGGCTGAAGCTTTCTTT.

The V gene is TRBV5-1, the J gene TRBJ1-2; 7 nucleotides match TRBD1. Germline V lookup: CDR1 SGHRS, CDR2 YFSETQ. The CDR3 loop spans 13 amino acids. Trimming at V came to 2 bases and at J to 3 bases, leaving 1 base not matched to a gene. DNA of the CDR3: TGCGCCAGCAGCTTCGGGACAGACTATGGCTACACCTTC. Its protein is CASSFGTDYGYTF. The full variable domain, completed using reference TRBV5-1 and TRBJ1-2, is KAGVTQTPRYLIKTRGQQVTLSCSPISGHRSVSWYQQTPGQGLQFLFEYFSETQRNKGNFPGRFSGRQFSNSRSEMNVSTLELGDSALYLCASSFGTDYGYTFGSGTRLTVV.

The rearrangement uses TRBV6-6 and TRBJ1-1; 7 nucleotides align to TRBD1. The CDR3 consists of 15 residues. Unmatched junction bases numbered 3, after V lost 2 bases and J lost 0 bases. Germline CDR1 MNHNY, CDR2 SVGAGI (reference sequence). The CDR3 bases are TGTGCCAGCAGTTACACAACAGGGGTGAACACTGAAGCTTTCTTT. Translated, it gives CASSYTTGVNTEAFF.

Written as DNA, the CDR3 is TGTGCCAGCTCAAAACTTCGCCAAGGACAGGTTAACTACGAGCAGTACTTC. It codes for CASSKLRQGQVNYEQYF. V and J are TRBV18 and TRBJ2-7; 7 bases map to TRBD1. The CDR3 runs 17 residues. Trimming cost V 5 bases and J 3 bases; bases outside gene matches: 16. Germline CDR1 reads KGHSH; CDR2 reads LQKENI.

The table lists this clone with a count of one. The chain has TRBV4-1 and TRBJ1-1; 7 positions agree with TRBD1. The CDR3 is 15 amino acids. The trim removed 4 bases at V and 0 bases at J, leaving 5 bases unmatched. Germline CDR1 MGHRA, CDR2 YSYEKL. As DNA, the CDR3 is TGCGCCAGCAGCCGGGACAGCTTCATGAACACTGAAGCTTTCTTT. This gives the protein CASSRDSFMNTEAFF.

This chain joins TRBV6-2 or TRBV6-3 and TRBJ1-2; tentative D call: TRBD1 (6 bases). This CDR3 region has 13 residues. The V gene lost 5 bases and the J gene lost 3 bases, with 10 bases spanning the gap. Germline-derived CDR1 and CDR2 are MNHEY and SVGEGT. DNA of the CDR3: TGTGCCAGCAGTACAACAGGGTACTATGGCTACACCTTC. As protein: CASSTTGYYGYTF.

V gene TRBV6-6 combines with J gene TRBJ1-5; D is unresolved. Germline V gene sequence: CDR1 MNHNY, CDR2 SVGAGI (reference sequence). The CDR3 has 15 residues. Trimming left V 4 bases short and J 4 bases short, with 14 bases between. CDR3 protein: CASSSTGFGNQPQHF. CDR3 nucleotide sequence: TGTGCCAGCAGTTCGACGGGTTTTGGTAATCAGCCCCAGCATTTT.

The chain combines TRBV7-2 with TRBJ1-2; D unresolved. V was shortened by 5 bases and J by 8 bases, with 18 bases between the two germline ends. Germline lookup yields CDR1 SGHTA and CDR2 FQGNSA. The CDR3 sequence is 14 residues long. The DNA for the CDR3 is TGTGCCAGCAGCCCCCGGGTCCTCGGAGGGGGCTACACCTTC. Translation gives CASSPRVLGGGYTF.